These 3 T cell receptor beta chains came from one sample sequenced in a study of human T cells and chemical hapten exposure. TCRdb independently ran MiXCR on the RACE reads; one entry per CDR3 protein. The profile shows about 180,000 distinct CDR3 sequences, around 30% of them singletons. Time point: pre-sensitization, week 0. Treatment indicated: therapeutic diphenylcyclopropenone sensitization with weekly scalp DPC. The sequencing used whole blood, collected in connection with sensitization to the hapten diphenylcyclopropenone (DPC). The receptors derive from a woman aged 25 to 39 with alopecia areata. Some clones in this sample may be carry-over from other donors' samples.

The chain joins TRBV5-4 to TRBJ2-2; D possibly corresponds to TRBD1 (5 bases). Germline CDR1 reads SGHNT; CDR2 reads YYREEE (reference sequence). The CDR3 loop spans 14 amino acids. Trimming removed 9 bases at V and 1 base at J, with 13 bases between. For the CDR3, the DNA is TGTGCCACCTTACCTCAGGGGAACACCGGGGAGCTGTTTTTT. It is translated as CATLPQGNTGELFF.

The rearrangement joins TRBV29-1 to TRBJ2-7; perhaps TRBD1 as D (5 bases). Trimming took off 7 bases at V and 0 bases at J, with 10 bases between the two ends. Germline lookup yields CDR1 SQVTM and CDR2 ANQGSEA. The CDR3 consists of 12 residues. This CDR3 reads CSATVASYEQYF. Written as DNA, the CDR3 is TGCAGCGCGACAGTAGCCTCCTACGAGCAGTACTTC.

This chain links TRBV11-2 with TRBJ1-2; no definite D call. This CDR3 contains 13 residues. Trimming cost V 7 bases and J 5 bases, with 14 bases left between them. The V gene's germline CDR1 is SGHAT and CDR2 FQNNGV. The CDR3 here is CASTGSGSYGYTF. The CDR3 coding sequence is TGTGCCAGCACTGGGAGCGGATCATATGGCTACACCTTC.